The 3 T cell receptor beta chains given below trace back to one sample, sequenced in a study of T cells in Graves' hyperthyroidism and ophthalmopathy. The source material, RNA transcripts, was used to amplify TCR beta CDR3 regions. TCR CDR3 regions were first amplified by RT-PCR with HTBI primers. TCRdb re-called the multiplex PCR reads through MiXCR, storing one row per CDR3 protein. The table has roughly 750,000 distinct CDR3 sequences, roughly 15% seen once. What was sequenced was blood. The receptors derive from a man aged 18 to 30 with Graves' hyperthyroidism.

This chain uses TRBV30 with TRBJ1-1; D not resolved. Deletions cut 2 bases from V and 0 bases from J, with 16 bases between. CDR1 GTSNPN and CDR2 SVGIG come from the germline V gene (reference sequence). There are 16 residues in the CDR3. The chain's CDR3 is CAWSLWQARMNTEAFF. CDR3 in DNA: TGTGCCTGGAGTCTATGGCAGGCTCGAATGAACACTGAAGCTTTCTTT.

In its sample, this clonotype was seen many times. The CDR3 is CASSNGGLSTEAFF. The CDR3 DNA sequence: TGTGCCAGCAGTAACGGGGGGCTTAGCACTGAAGCTTTCTTT. The rearrangement uses TRBV28 and TRBJ1-1, with D possibly matching TRBD1 (6 bases). The germline V and J ends were trimmed by 5 bases and 4 bases, with 14 bases remaining between them. This CDR3 contains 14 residues. Per the germline V gene, CDR1 is MDHEN and CDR2 is SYDVKM.

The V call is TRBV5-6, the J call TRBJ1-6, with no clear D. CDR3 size: 15 residues. CDR1 is SGHDT, CDR2 YYEEEE, per germline. Trimming removed 3 bases at V and 0 bases at J, with 7 bases between. The CDR3 bases are TGTGCCAGCAGCTGGTGGGACTCCTATAATTCACCCCTCCACTTT. It yields the protein CASSWWDSYNSPLHF.